These T cell receptor beta chains were read from a single sample in a study of vaccination and CD4 T cells after COVID-19. TCRdb recomputed calls from the PCR reads with MiXCR, one row per CDR3 protein. This table holds 16,000 or so distinct CDR3 sequences, about three quarters found once. Their cognate antigens are unknown. Sequences were derived from CD4+ T cells from blood, cultured in vitro, sampled after SARS-CoV-2 vaccination. These receptors were collected from a human donor who received a COVID-19 vaccine. Each CDR3 is given with its conserved first and last residue. A D gene is named only where the DNA matches it firmly. Not all rows give a size; the values are once, few, many and, for expanded clones, a class.

J | D | V | size | DNA | CDR3
TRBJ2-7 | TRBD1 | TRBV29-1 | . | TGCAGCGTTGAAGTATTGACAGGGGGTGAGCAGTACTTC | CSVEVLTGGEQYF
TRBJ1-6 | . | TRBV19 | few | TGTGCCAGCGGACCCCCAAATTCACCCCTCCACTTT | CASGPPNSPLHF
TRBJ2-5 | . | TRBV11-1 | . | TGTGCCAGCAGCTTAGAACTGGGGGCGACGGTCCAAGAGACCCAGTACTTC | CASSLELGATVQETQYF
TRBJ2-2 | TRBD2 | TRBV19 | . | TGTGCCAGTAGTATAACGGTAGCGGGGGGAATCTACACCGGGGAGCTGTTTTTT | CASSITVAGGIYTGELFF
TRBJ2-2 | . | TRBV10-1 | . | TGCGCCAGCAGTTCAGGATCTGACGGGGAGCTGTTTTTT | CASSSGSDGELFF
TRBJ1-5 | . | TRBV30 | once | TGTGCCTGGAGTGTAAGAAGCAATCAGCCCCAGCATTTT | CAWSVRSNQPQHF
TRBJ2-1 | . | TRBV7-8 | medium-sized | TGTGCCAGCAGCTTAGTATCATCAGCCCCGTCGAATGAGCAGTTCTTC | CASSLVSSAPSNEQFF
TRBJ2-7 | TRBD1 | TRBV19 | . | TGTGCCAGTAGGATTGCCGGGACAGGGGGCTACGAGCAGTACTTC | CASRIAGTGGYEQYF
TRBJ1-2 | . | TRBV21-1 | . | TGTGCCAGCAGCAAAGGACCAGGGGACAGGGGAGCCCCTAACTATGGCTACACCTTC | CASSKGPGDRGAPNYGYTF
TRBJ2-3 | TRBD2 | TRBV7-8 | . | TGTGCCAGCAGCTTAGGACTAGCCCCAGATACGCAGTATTTT | CASSLGLAPDTQYF
TRBJ2-3 | TRBD2 | TRBV15 | . | TGTGCCACCAGCAGAGTTTTGGGGCGGGGGGGCCCAGATACGCAGTATTTT | CATSRVLGRGGPDTQYF
TRBJ1-1 | . | TRBV27 | . | TGTGCCAGCAGACTACCCCAGGGGAACACTGAAGCTTTCTTT | CASRLPQGNTEAFF
TRBJ1-1 | . | TRBV12-3/TRBV12-4 | . | TGTGCCAGCAGACATCATAAGAACACTGAAGCTTTCTTT | CASRHHKNTEAFF
TRBJ2-1 | . | TRBV5-1 | . | TGCGCCAGCAGCTTAACGCCGGGAGCCTCCTACAATGAGCAGTTCTTC | CASSLTPGASYNEQFF
TRBJ1-2 | TRBD1 | TRBV24-1 | . | TGTGCCACCAGTGATTCTGAGGGGGCGGATGGCTACACCTTC | CATSDSEGADGYTF
TRBJ2-7 | . | TRBV21-1 | . | TGTGCCAGCAGCAAAGAGGTTGAGCGGTACGAGCAGTACTTC | CASSKEVERYEQYF
TRBJ1-2 | . | TRBV7-3 | once | TGTGCCAGCAGCTTAATTAAGTCAACGGGAGGCTACACCTTC | CASSLIKSTGGYTF
TRBJ2-5 | . | TRBV16 | . | TGTGCCAGCAGCCAATATGGGGGGACCCAGTACTTC | CASSQYGGTQYF
TRBJ1-2 | . | TRBV24-1 | . | TGTGCCACCAGTAAAGTTGAGATCCCCTATGGCTACACCTTC | CATSKVEIPYGYTF
TRBJ1-3 | . | TRBV21-1 | . | TGTGCCAGCAGCAAAGAACGGAAACGGCGCGCTTACTCTGGAAACACCATATATTTT | CASSKERKRRAYSGNTIYF
TRBJ1-6 | . | TRBV27 | . | TGTGCCAGCACCTCAACAGGGTTTCCGTATTCACCCCTCCACTTT | CASTSTGFPYSPLHF
TRBJ1-1 | . | TRBV10-3 | few | TGTGCCATCAGTGGGGGACTGAAGGAAGGGGGCACTGAAGCTTTCTTT | CAISGGLKEGGTEAFF
TRBJ2-3 | TRBD2 | TRBV7-2 | few | TGTGCCAGCAGCATTAGCGGTGTAGGCGGGGGGGCCCAAGATACGCAGTATTTT | CASSISGVGGGAQDTQYF
TRBJ1-2 | . | TRBV24-1 | few | TGTGCCACCAGTGATTGGGACAATAACTATGGCTACACCTTC | CATSDWDNNYGYTF
TRBJ2-2 | . | TRBV19 | . | TGTGCCAGTAGTATATGGAGTCAATCGGGGACCGGGGAGCTGTTTTTT | CASSIWSQSGTGELFF
TRBJ1-4 | . | TRBV29-1 | . | TGCAGCGCCCTCCCGGCAACTAATGAAAAACTGTTTTTT | CSALPATNEKLFF
TRBJ2-2 | TRBD2 | TRBV15 | . | TGTGCCACCAGCGCCCCCTGGAGCGGGGGGCCGCACACCGGGGAGCTGTTTTTT | CATSAPWSGGPHTGELFF
TRBJ2-2 | TRBD1 | TRBV11-3 | few | TGTGCCAGCAGCTTAACAGGGGTCGGGGAGCTGTTTTTT | CASSLTGVGELFF
TRBJ1-1 | . | TRBV24-1 | few | TGTGCCACCAGTGATTTGGCTACGAACACTGAAGCTTTCTTT | CATSDLATNTEAFF
TRBJ2-1 | . | TRBV7-2 | . | TGTGCCAGCAGCTTGGGGTCCTACAATGAGCAGTTCTTC | CASSLGSYNEQFF
TRBJ1-2 | TRBD1 | TRBV2 | . | TGTGCCAGCACCTCCACAGGGGATTGGGGTGGCTACACCTTC | CASTSTGDWGGYTF
TRBJ1-3 | . | TRBV6-5 | . | TGTGCCAGCAGTTACGGGGAGAAGGGAAACACCATATATTTT | CASSYGEKGNTIYF
TRBJ2-5 | . | TRBV2 | . | TGTGCCAGCAACCCGTACGAAAAGATCGGAGAGACCCAGTACTTC | CASNPYEKIGETQYF
TRBJ1-3 | . | TRBV7-8 | few | TGTGCCAGCAGCCCACCGGGGGGGGGAGTCACCATATATTTT | CASSPPGGGVTIYF
TRBJ2-3 | . | TRBV6-1 | . | TGTGCCAGCGAACTCCTCCAGGGTTTTGGTAGCACAGATACGCAGTATTTT | CASELLQGFGSTDTQYF
TRBJ2-3 | . | TRBV30 | . | TGTGCCTGGAGTCTTGGGGCCAATGAGAATACGCAGTATTTT | CAWSLGANENTQYF
TRBJ1-5 | . | TRBV6-1 | . | TGTGCCACCGCCGCAGAAAATCAGCCCCAGCATTTT | CATAAENQPQHF
TRBJ1-2 | . | TRBV5-1 | . | TGCGCCAGCAGCTTAACTACAGAAAACTATGGCTACACCTTC | CASSLTTENYGYTF
TRBJ1-2 | TRBD1 | TRBV19 | . | TGTGCCAGTAGTCCCGGGACAGCTAACTATGGCTACACCTTC | CASSPGTANYGYTF
TRBJ2-7 | . | TRBV27 | . | TGTGCCAGCAGTTTCAGGACAACAGGAGGGGAGCAGTACTTC | CASSFRTTGGEQYF
TRBJ2-4 | . | TRBV10-3 | . | TGTGCCATCAGTCCTTCGGGGGCTGCCAAAAACATTCAGTACTTC | CAISPSGAAKNIQYF
TRBJ1-2 | . | TRBV7-3 | . | TGTGCCAGCAGTCCGGGGCTTAACTATGGCTACACCTTC | CASSPGLNYGYTF
TRBJ1-1 | . | TRBV6-5 | . | TGTGCCAGCAGTTTTCAGGGGAGAAATGAAGCTTTCTTT | CASSFQGRNEAFF
TRBJ1-4 | TRBD1 | TRBV30 | once | TGTGCCTGGAGAGGGAACAGGGGGTTGTTTTTT | CAWRGNRGLFF
TRBJ1-5 | . | TRBV7-9 | . | TGTGCCAGCAGCTTGGCAGGGGCAAATCATCAGCCCCAGCATTTT | CASSLAGANHQPQHF
TRBJ1-1 | TRBD1 | TRBV20-1 | . | TGCAGTGCTACCCGGACAGGGAACACTGAAGCTTTCTTT | CSATRTGNTEAFF
TRBJ1-1 | . | TRBV27 | . | TGTGCCAGCAGCCCACTGTCCGGGGTGAACACTGAAGCTTTCTTT | CASSPLSGVNTEAFF
TRBJ1-1 | . | TRBV5-1 | . | TGCGCCAGCAGCTTGGACCCTAACACTGAAGCTTTCTTT | CASSLDPNTEAFF
TRBJ1-1 | . | TRBV11-1 | . | TGTGCCAGCATGATTGAGGACACTGAAGCTTTCTTT | CASMIEDTEAFF
TRBJ2-2 | TRBD1 | TRBV20-1 | . | TGCAGTGCTAGGGGGACAGGGACGAACACCGGGGAGCTGTTTTTT | CSARGTGTNTGELFF
TRBJ1-1 | . | TRBV30 | . | TGTGCCTACCGAAAAGGACCGCTGAACACTGAAGCTTTCTTT | CAYRKGPLNTEAFF
TRBJ1-5 | TRBD1 | TRBV7-9 | . | TGTGCCAGCAGCTCAACAGGGGATCAGCCCCAGCATTTT | CASSSTGDQPQHF
TRBJ1-2 | TRBD1 | TRBV30 | . | TGTGCCTGGAGTGGCACAGGGGGCCATGGCTACACCTTC | CAWSGTGGHGYTF
TRBJ1-1 | . | TRBV29-1 | . | TGCAGCGCCCTCGACAGGTTGAACACTGAAGCTTTCTTT | CSALDRLNTEAFF